The 27 T cell receptor beta chains listed next were all sequenced from one sample in a study of OX40 agonist ivuxolimab in advanced cancers. Profiling relied on immunoSEQ multiplex PCR, and the TCRdb table lists in-frame clones only, not all of them. The repertoire holds around 40,000 clones, with 86% as singletons. This sample comprised CD4+ or CD8+ T cells sorted from blood, obtained in a trial of the OX40 agonist ivuxolimab. The receptors come from an adult with an advanced solid tumor such as melanoma, head and neck, liver or kidney cancer.

The chain joins TRBV18 to TRBJ1-1; a possible D gene is TRBD1 (5 bases). The CDR3 covers 15 residues. Trimming took 4 bases from V and 7 from J, leaving 19 bases between them. Germline values: CDR1 KGHSH, CDR2 LQKENI. In nucleotides, the CDR3 is TGTGCCAGCTCACTTCTGGCAGGGACTTCAGGTGAAGCTTTCTTT. As protein: CASSLLAGTSGEAFF. Variable domain in full (rest from reference TRBV18 and TRBJ1-1): NAGVMQNPRHLVRRRGQEARLRCSPMKGHSHVYWYRQLPEEGLKFMVYLQKENIIDESGMPKERFSAEFPKEGPSILRIQQVVRGDSAAYFCASSLLAGTSGEAFFGQGTRLTVV.

The chain employs TRBV2 and TRBJ2-7, with 8 bases aligning to TRBD2. V lost 4 bases, J lost 2 bases, and 7 bases stayed unmatched. The CDR3 runs 15 residues. Germline V gene lookup returns CDR1 SNHLY and CDR2 FYNNEI. The CDR3 sequence is CASSGDGGGAYEQYF. CDR3 sequence (DNA): TGTGCCAGCAGTGGGGACGGGGGGGGCGCCTACGAGCAGTACTTC. Full variable domain (remainder filled in from reference TRBV2 and TRBJ2-7): EPEVTQTPSHQVTQMGQEVILRCVPISNHLYFYWYRQILGQKVEFLVSFYNNEISEKSEIFDDQFSVERPDGSNFTLKIRSTKLEDSAMYFCASSGDGGGAYEQYFGPGTRLTVT.

The chain links TRBV13 to TRBJ1-2, with 9 bases fitting TRBD1. This CDR3 has 16 amino acids. CDR1 is PRHDT, CDR2 FYEKMQ, per germline (reference sequence). V shed 4 bases and J 4 bases; nucleotides not matched to a gene: 10. CDR3 in DNA: TGTGCCAGCAGCTCCGCGCTCGACAGGGGGATCTATGGCTACACCTTC. Its translation is CASSSALDRGIYGYTF.

V and J are TRBV5-1 and TRBJ1-4; no definite D call. Looked up from germline, CDR1 is SGHRS and CDR2 is YFSETQ. This CDR3 has 17 residues. Trimming shortened V by 2 bases and J by 1 base, and 15 bases separated the two germline ends. As DNA, the CDR3 is TGCGCCAGCAGCTTCGGAAAGGGAGGAGAAACTAATGAAAAACTGTTTTTT. Its translation is CASSFGKGGETNEKLFF.

The chain recombines TRBV28 with TRBJ1-2; perhaps TRBD1 as D (5 bases). Germline values: CDR1 MDHEN, CDR2 SYDVKM. Between the trimmed V and J ends, which lost 4 bases and 10 bases, there was a span of 13 bases. This CDR3 comprises 12 residues. The CDR3 DNA is TGTGCCAGCAGTTCAAGGGGTACCGACTACACCTTC. This encodes CASSSRGTDYTF.

This clone was counted only a few times. The genes are TRBV6-5 and TRBJ2-1; TRBD2 aligns across 7 bases. The CDR3 runs 13 residues. The germline gives CDR1 MNHEY, CDR2 SVGAGI. V lost 6 bases to trimming and J lost 9 bases; unmatched junction nucleotides: 8. CDR3 nucleotide sequence: TGTGCCAGCAGCCGCCGACTAGCAGGTGAGCAGTTCTTC. Its protein is CASSRRLAGEQFF.

The chain couples TRBV7-3 to TRBJ2-2; 10 positions agree with TRBD2. CDR1 and CDR2 (germline): SGHTA, FQGTGA. J gave up 6 bases and V 0 bases, and 4 bases lay outside the gene matches. CDR3 length: 16 amino acids. CDR3 DNA: TGTGCCAGCAGCTTAACGTTAGCGGGGGGCGCCGGGGAGCTGTTTTTT. It encodes CASSLTLAGGAGELFF.

This chain links TRBV5-1 with TRBJ2-7; either TRBD1 or TRBD2 may fit D (6 bases each). Germline V gives CDR1 SGHRS, CDR2 YFSETQ. The V end lost 3 bases, the J end lost 6 bases, and 19 bases lay between the germline ends. The CDR3 sequence is 15 residues long. The CDR3 nucleotides read TGCGCCAGCAGCTCCGGTGGGGGTTGGGGGGCCGAGCAGTACTTC. Translating it yields CASSSGGGWGAEQYF.

This rearrangement joins TRBV7-9 to TRBJ2-7; 8 bases line up with TRBD1. The CDR3 contains 14 residues. V lost 2 bases, J lost 3 bases, and 3 bases stayed unmatched. Germline lookup yields CDR1 SEHNR and CDR2 FQNEAQ (reference sequence). The CDR3 is CASSLTGQGYEQYF. DNA for the CDR3: TGTGCCAGCAGCTTAACAGGACAGGGCTACGAGCAGTACTTC.

This clone turned up a few times. The chain is built from TRBV6-6 and TRBJ1-6; TRBD1 matches at 8 bases. Losses at the gene ends were 6 bases for V and 8 bases for J; bases not matched to a gene: 3. CDR3 length: 13 residues. CDR1 and CDR2 from the germline V gene are MNHNY and SVGAGI (reference sequence). The chain's CDR3 is CASRTGEYSPLHF. DNA for the CDR3: TGTGCCAGCAGGACAGGGGAGTATTCACCCCTCCACTTT.

The chain recombines TRBV18 with TRBJ2-1; 9 positions agree with TRBD2. This CDR3 has 17 residues. Trimming took 2 bases from V and 7 from J; bases not matched to a gene: 12. The germline V gene encodes CDR1 KGHSH and CDR2 LQKENI. The CDR3 DNA follows: TGTGCCAGCTCACCAATTTCACTAGCGGGCTTGTCTAATGAGCAGTTCTTC. It yields the protein CASSPISLAGLSNEQFF.

V and J are TRBV19 and TRBJ2-5, with 15 bases aligning to TRBD2. This CDR3 is 18 amino acids long. Trimming took 5 bases from V and 2 from J; bases not matched to a gene: 9. Germline V lookup: CDR1 LNHDA, CDR2 SQIVND (reference sequence). The CDR3 region is CASSPLGLAGGGQETQYF. The CDR3 DNA reads TGTGCCAGTAGTCCCCTGGGACTAGCGGGAGGAGGACAAGAGACCCAGTACTTC.

This chain joins TRBV30 and TRBJ2-3; weak D call: TRBD2 (7 bases). The length of the CDR3 is 18 residues. V lost 0 bases, J lost 2 bases, and 21 bases lay in between. Germline V CDR1 and CDR2: GTSNPN, SVGIG (reference sequence). The CDR3 DNA is TGTGCCTGGAGTGTAGGACCCCAGGGGCGGGGGATCACAGATACGCAGTATTTT. Its protein product is CAWSVGPQGRGITDTQYF.

The chain combines TRBV7-9 with TRBJ1-5, with 8 nucleotides matching TRBD1. Germline V CDR1 and CDR2: SEHNR, FQNEAQ (reference sequence). This CDR3 is built from 14 residues. The ends lost 3 bases at V and 5 bases at J; junction bases unmatched: 3. CDR3 bases: TGTGCCAGCAGCTTCTCAGGGGGCGATCAGCCCCAGCATTTT. As protein: CASSFSGGDQPQHF.

The J gene is TRBJ1-3, the V gene TRBV6-1; a weak D match, TRBD1 (5 bases). The CDR3 runs 14 residues. CDR1 is MNHNS, CDR2 SASEGT, per germline. V was shortened by 1 base and J by 6 bases, with 10 bases between the two germline ends. The CDR3 here is CASSEGGVVNTIYF. Here the CDR3 DNA reads TGTGCCAGCAGTGAAGGAGGGGTGGTAAACACCATATATTTT.

This chain links TRBV6-5 with TRBJ2-3; 10 bases agree with TRBD1. Germline assignment: CDR1 MNHEY and CDR2 SVGAGI. V shed 8 bases, J shed 3 bases, and the junction held 8 bases outside the gene matches. The CDR3 is made up of 15 amino acids. The CDR3, as DNA: TGTGCCAGCTCCTGGACAGGGGGGAGGACAGATACGCAGTATTTT. Its protein is CASSWTGGRTDTQYF.

The chain recombines TRBV9 with TRBJ2-3; maybe TRBD1 (5 bases). Germline CDR1 SGDLS, CDR2 YYNGEE. Trimming took 0 bases from V and 6 from J, leaving 8 bases between them. The CDR3 has 13 residues. This CDR3 is CASSVDWGDTQYF. CDR3 nucleotides: TGTGCCAGCAGCGTAGATTGGGGCGATACGCAGTATTTT.

As for this clone: The identical CDR3 is also encoded by other nucleotide sequences in the sample. The chain has TRBV7-6 and TRBJ2-3, with D possibly matching TRBD2 (5 bases). The CDR3 extends over 13 amino acids. CDR1 is SGHVS, CDR2 FNYEAQ, per germline. The germline V and J ends were trimmed by 5 bases and 2 bases, with 8 bases remaining between them. The DNA of the CDR3 is TGTGCCAGCAGCCCACGGGACACAGATACGCAGTATTTT. Its translation: CASSPRDTDTQYF. The whole variable domain, remainder taken from reference TRBV7-6 and TRBJ2-3, is GAGVSQSPRYKVTKRGQDVALRCDPISGHVSLYWYRQALGQGPEFLTYFNYEAQQDKSGLPNDRFSAERPEGSISTLTIQRTEQRDSAMYRCASSPRDTDTQYFGPGTRLTVL.

The V and J genes are TRBV11-3 and TRBJ2-7, with 9 bases aligning to TRBD2. The CDR3 is 17 residues long. The junction had 15 bases not matched to a gene; V was cut back by 6 bases and J by 3 bases. The germline V gene encodes CDR1 SGHNT and CDR2 YENEEA. Here the CDR3 reads CASRTGMAGGPDYEQYF. CDR3 coding DNA: TGTGCCAGCAGGACCGGAATGGCGGGGGGGCCGGACTACGAGCAGTACTTC.

The chain links TRBV5-1 to TRBJ1-1; weak D call: TRBD1 (5 bases). CDR1 SGHRS and CDR2 YFSETQ come from the germline V gene. V lost 5 bases and J lost 4, with 15 bases in between. The CDR3 runs to 14 residues. The CDR3 coding sequence is TGCGCCAGCAGGAAGAATAGCGGGGGCACTGAAGCTTTCTTT. This codes for CASRKNSGGTEAFF.

J is TRBJ2-3 and V is TRBV5-1, with 7 bases lining up with TRBD1. The CDR3 runs to 15 residues. Looked up from germline, CDR1 is SGHRS and CDR2 is YFSETQ. After removal of 0 bases from V and 2 bases from J, the junction contained 3 bases not matched to a gene. CDR3 coding DNA: TGCGCCAGCAGCTTGGAAGGGGGCAACACAGATACGCAGTATTTT. Translated: CASSLEGGNTDTQYF.

The rearrangement links TRBV25-1 to TRBJ1-3, with D hard to call. V lost 2 bases to trimming and J lost 0 bases, with 14 bases between them. This CDR3 is 17 amino acids long. The germline V gene has CDR1 MGHDK and CDR2 SYGVNS. CDR3 sequence (DNA): TGTGCCAGCAGTGAACGAGGACGGTCTCACTCTGGAAACACCATATATTTT. Residues: CASSERGRSHSGNTIYF.

The V call is TRBV7-3, the J call TRBJ2-1, with D possibly matching TRBD1 (6 bases). V lost 5 bases and J 5 bases, leaving 13 bases between the germline ends. Looked up from germline, CDR1 is SGHTA and CDR2 is FQGTGA. The CDR3 has 14 residues. The CDR3 loop reads CASSRFGQHNEQFF. The CDR3 nucleotides read TGTGCCAGCAGCCGCTTTGGACAGCACAATGAGCAGTTCTTC.

The rearrangement links TRBV19 to TRBJ1-6, with D perhaps matching TRBD1 (6 bases). In germline, CDR1 is LNHDA, CDR2 SQIVND (reference sequence). The CDR3 consists of 12 residues. Trimming removed 6 bases from V and 8 bases from J, with 8 bases in between. The CDR3 loop reads CASREGDSPLHF. For the CDR3, the DNA is TGTGCCAGTAGGGAGGGGGATTCACCCCTCCACTTT.

The genes are TRBV7-2 and TRBJ2-7; D possibly corresponds to TRBD2 (7 bases). The CDR3 spans 15 residues. Germline CDR1 SGHTA, CDR2 FQGNSA. Trimming stripped 1 base from V and 0 bases from J, with 10 bases between. CDR3 sequence: CASSLVGGLSYEQYF. The DNA for the CDR3 is TGTGCCAGCAGCTTAGTGGGGGGGCTCTCCTACGAGCAGTACTTC.

V usage is TRBV9 and J usage is TRBJ2-3, with 7 bases fitting TRBD2. CDR3 length: 16 amino acids. After removal of 4 bases from V and 0 bases from J, the junction contained 8 bases not matched to a gene. Germline lookup yields CDR1 SGDLS and CDR2 YYNGEE. In DNA form, the CDR3 reads TGTGCCAGCAGCCCTCGCGACGGGAGGAGCACAGATACGCAGTATTTT. Protein sequence: CASSPRDGRSTDTQYF.

The chain has TRBV5-1 and TRBJ2-7; 9 nucleotides match TRBD2. CDR1 and CDR2 from the germline V gene are SGHRS and YFSETQ. V lost 0 bases and J lost 6; bases outside the gene matches: 10. CDR3 length equals 16 residues. CDR3 DNA sequence: TGCGCCAGCAGCTTGGGGTCCCCAGCGGGAGGTGCCGAGCAGTACTTC. This encodes CASSLGSPAGGAEQYF.